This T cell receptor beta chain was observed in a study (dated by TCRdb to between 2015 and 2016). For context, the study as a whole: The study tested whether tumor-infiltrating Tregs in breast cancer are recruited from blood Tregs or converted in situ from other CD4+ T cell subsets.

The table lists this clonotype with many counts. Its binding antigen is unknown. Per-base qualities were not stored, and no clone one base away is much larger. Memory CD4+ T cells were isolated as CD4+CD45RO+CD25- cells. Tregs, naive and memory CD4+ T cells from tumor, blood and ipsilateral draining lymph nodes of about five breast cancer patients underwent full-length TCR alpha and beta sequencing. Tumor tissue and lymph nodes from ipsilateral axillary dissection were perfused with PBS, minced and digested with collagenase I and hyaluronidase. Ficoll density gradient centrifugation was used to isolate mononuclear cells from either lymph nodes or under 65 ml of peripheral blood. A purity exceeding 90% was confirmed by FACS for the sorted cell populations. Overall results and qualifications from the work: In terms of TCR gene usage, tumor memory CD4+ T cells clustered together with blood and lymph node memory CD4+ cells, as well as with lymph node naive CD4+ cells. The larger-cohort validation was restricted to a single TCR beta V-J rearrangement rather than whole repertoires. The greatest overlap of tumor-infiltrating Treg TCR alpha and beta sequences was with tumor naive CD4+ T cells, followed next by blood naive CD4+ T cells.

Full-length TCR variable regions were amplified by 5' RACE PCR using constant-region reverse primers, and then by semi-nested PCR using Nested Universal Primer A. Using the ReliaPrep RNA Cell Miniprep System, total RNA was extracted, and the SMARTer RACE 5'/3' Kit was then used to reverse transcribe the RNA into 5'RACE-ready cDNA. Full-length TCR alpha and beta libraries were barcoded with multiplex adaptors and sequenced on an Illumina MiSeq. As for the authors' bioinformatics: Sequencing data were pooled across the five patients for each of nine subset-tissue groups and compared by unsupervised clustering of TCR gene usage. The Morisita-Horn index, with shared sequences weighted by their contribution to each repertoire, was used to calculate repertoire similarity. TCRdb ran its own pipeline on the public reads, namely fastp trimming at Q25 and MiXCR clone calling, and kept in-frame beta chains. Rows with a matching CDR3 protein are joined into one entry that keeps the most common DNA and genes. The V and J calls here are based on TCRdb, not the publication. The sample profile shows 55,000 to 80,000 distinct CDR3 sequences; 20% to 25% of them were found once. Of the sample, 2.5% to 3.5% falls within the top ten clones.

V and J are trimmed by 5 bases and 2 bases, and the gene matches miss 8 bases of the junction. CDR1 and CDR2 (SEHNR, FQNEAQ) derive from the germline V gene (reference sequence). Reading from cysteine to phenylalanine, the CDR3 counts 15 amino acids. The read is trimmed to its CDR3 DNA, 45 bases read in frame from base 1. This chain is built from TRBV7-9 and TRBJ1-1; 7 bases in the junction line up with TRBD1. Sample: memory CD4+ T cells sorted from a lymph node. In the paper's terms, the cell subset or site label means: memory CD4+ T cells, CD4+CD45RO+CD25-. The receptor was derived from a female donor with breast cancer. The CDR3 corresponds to CASSPPGQLNTEAFF. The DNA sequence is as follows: TGTGCCAGCAGCCCGCCGGGACAGCTTAACACTGAAGCTTTCTTT.